This TCR beta chain originates from a study of cytomegalovirus exposure and HLA in healthy donors. Study at large: T cells numbering 150 million to 200 million yielded approximately 100 million unique TCR beta sequences in an earlier analysis.

General study findings and limits: According to a later analysis, most TCR beta chains associated with CMV appeared HLA-restricted. A missense DCLRE1C variant was associated with V- and J-gene trimming of TCR beta chains in a later analysis, and an independent cohort replicated the association.

As regards this clone: Its specificity is not known.

Primers included in the PCR were 60 Vbeta and 13 Jbeta primers. Sequenced by immunoSEQ multiplex PCR; TCRdb stores in-frame clones only, minus some. The data contain some 190,000 clones, more than 80% of them singletons. CDR3 size: 17 residues. Germline CDR1 MGHRA, CDR2 YSYEKL. The V end was cut by 0 bases, the J end by 4 bases, with 16 bases between. Specimen: PBMCs. This sequence joins TRBV4-1 and TRBJ2-1, with D possibly being TRBD2 (6 bases). This sequence was found in a male donor in good health and CMV-seronegative. The CDR3 reads CASSQDGAGTVYNEQFF. DNA of the CDR3: TGCGCCAGCAGCCAAGATGGGGCGGGAACAGTATACAATGAGCAGTTCTTC.